This is a list of T cell receptor beta chains from one sample in a study of CD8 T cells in Susac syndrome. Each CDR3 protein gets one entry after TCRdb re-called the immunoSEQ multiplex PCR reads with MiXCR. The table includes under 250,000 distinct CDR3 sequences, over 90% detected once. The sample was CD4+ T cells from PBMCs. The receptors stem from a human donor with Susac syndrome. CDR3s include the opening cysteine and the closing phenylalanine or tryptophan. Fields, in order: J gene, clone size, V gene, D gene, CDR3 DNA, CDR3 protein. D genes are given only for firm matches. Size tells how often a clone was seen (once, few, many) or the class of an expanded clone, and some rows leave it out.

j_call: TRBJ1-2
clone_size: NA
v_call: TRBV29-1
d_call: NA
cdr3_nt: TGCAGAGCTATGCACGGGGATCGCTATGGCTACACCTTC
cdr3_aa: CRAMHGDRYGYTF

j_call: TRBJ2-3
clone_size: once
v_call: TRBV24-1
d_call: TRBD1
cdr3_nt: TGTGCCACCAGTGATCCTGGGACAGGGCCGTCTAGCACAGATACGCAGTATTTT
cdr3_aa: CATSDPGTGPSSTDTQYF

j_call: TRBJ1-1
clone_size: NA
v_call: TRBV20-1
d_call: NA
cdr3_nt: TGCAGTGCAGTGCCCCGAAACACTGAAGCTTTCTTT
cdr3_aa: CSAVPRNTEAFF

j_call: TRBJ2-7
clone_size: NA
v_call: TRBV5-4
d_call: NA
cdr3_nt: TGTGCCAGCAGCCCCCCGGGGCGAAACTACGAGCAGTACTTC
cdr3_aa: CASSPPGRNYEQYF

j_call: TRBJ2-3
clone_size: once
v_call: TRBV12-3/TRBV12-4
d_call: NA
cdr3_nt: TGTGCCAGCCGTGTAGCAGATACGCAGTATTTT
cdr3_aa: CASRVADTQYF

j_call: TRBJ2-1
clone_size: NA
v_call: TRBV11-3
d_call: NA
cdr3_nt: TGTGCCAGCAGCTTAGATATCGGGATCCATCCTTCCTACAATGAGCAGTTCTTC
cdr3_aa: CASSLDIGIHPSYNEQFF

j_call: TRBJ1-1
clone_size: NA
v_call: TRBV5-6
d_call: TRBD1
cdr3_nt: TGTGCCAGCAGCCCGACAGGGCGGCTAGAAGTTTTCTTT
cdr3_aa: CASSPTGRLEVFF

j_call: TRBJ1-6
clone_size: once
v_call: TRBV14
d_call: NA
cdr3_nt: TGTGCCAGCAGCCAACCACCGTATAATTCACCCCTCCACTTT
cdr3_aa: CASSQPPYNSPLHF

j_call: TRBJ2-5
clone_size: NA
v_call: TRBV20-1
d_call: TRBD1
cdr3_nt: TGCAGTGCCCAGAAGGGACAGGGGGCTATGGAGACCCAGTACTTC
cdr3_aa: CSAQKGQGAMETQYF

j_call: TRBJ2-5
clone_size: once
v_call: TRBV7-3
d_call: NA
cdr3_nt: TGTGCCAGCAGCCTACGGCCTAAAGAGACCCAGTACTTC
cdr3_aa: CASSLRPKETQYF

j_call: TRBJ1-2
clone_size: once
v_call: TRBV6-2/TRBV6-3
d_call: TRBD1
cdr3_nt: TGTGCCAGCAGTTCGGGACAGTACTATGGCTACACCTTC
cdr3_aa: CASSSGQYYGYTF

j_call: TRBJ1-4
clone_size: once
v_call: TRBV5-4
d_call: TRBD1
cdr3_nt: TGTGCCAGCAGCTTGAAGGCAGGGGGCGATGAAAAACTGTTTTTT
cdr3_aa: CASSLKAGGDEKLFF

j_call: TRBJ2-3
clone_size: NA
v_call: TRBV7-2
d_call: NA
cdr3_nt: TGTGCCAGCAGCTTAGAATATGGCAGGGTAACAGATACGCAGTATTTT
cdr3_aa: CASSLEYGRVTDTQYF

j_call: TRBJ2-2
clone_size: NA
v_call: TRBV6-2/TRBV6-3
d_call: TRBD1
cdr3_nt: TGTGCCAGCAGAAGACAGGGGAGCACCGGGGAGCTGTTTTTT
cdr3_aa: CASRRQGSTGELFF

j_call: TRBJ2-5
clone_size: NA
v_call: TRBV20-1
d_call: NA
cdr3_nt: TGCAGTGCTAGGGATTTTAGGGGGGCTCAAGAGACCCAGTACTTC
cdr3_aa: CSARDFRGAQETQYF

j_call: TRBJ2-3
clone_size: NA
v_call: TRBV4-3
d_call: NA
cdr3_nt: TGCGCCAGCAGCCAATCCGCAGATACGCAGTATTTT
cdr3_aa: CASSQSADTQYF

j_call: TRBJ1-4
clone_size: NA
v_call: TRBV28
d_call: NA
cdr3_nt: TGTGCCAGCAGCGTCGGGCAAATGAATGAAAAACTGTTTTTT
cdr3_aa: CASSVGQMNEKLFF

j_call: TRBJ1-5
clone_size: NA
v_call: TRBV29-1
d_call: NA
cdr3_nt: TGCAGCGCCGGGGGATACAATCAGCCCCAGCATTTT
cdr3_aa: CSAGGYNQPQHF

j_call: TRBJ2-7
clone_size: NA
v_call: TRBV11-2
d_call: NA
cdr3_nt: TGTGCCAGCAGCGCTGGGGGGAAGTACGAGCAGTACTTC
cdr3_aa: CASSAGGKYEQYF

j_call: TRBJ2-3
clone_size: NA
v_call: TRBV4-3
d_call: TRBD2
cdr3_nt: TGCGCCAGCAGCCAAGACCACCTAGCGGGGGCCTTCGGGGGAGCAGATACGCAGTATTTT
cdr3_aa: CASSQDHLAGAFGGADTQYF

j_call: TRBJ2-1
clone_size: NA
v_call: TRBV5-4
d_call: TRBD2
cdr3_nt: TGTGCCAGCAGCCCTAGGCGGGGGGGCTTTGATGAGCAGTTCTTC
cdr3_aa: CASSPRRGGFDEQFF

j_call: TRBJ1-2
clone_size: once
v_call: TRBV2
d_call: NA
cdr3_nt: TGTGCCAGCAGTCTCTCCTCTATGGGGGGCTACACCTTC
cdr3_aa: CASSLSSMGGYTF

j_call: TRBJ1-5
clone_size: NA
v_call: TRBV12-3/TRBV12-4
d_call: NA
cdr3_nt: TGTGCCAGCCTCCGAGGGCCGAATCAGCCCCAGCATTTT
cdr3_aa: CASLRGPNQPQHF

j_call: TRBJ1-1
clone_size: NA
v_call: TRBV27
d_call: TRBD1
cdr3_nt: TGTGCCAGCAGTTTAACCCACCCGGGACAGGGGTGGAACACTGAAGCTTTCTTT
cdr3_aa: CASSLTHPGQGWNTEAFF

j_call: TRBJ1-5
clone_size: NA
v_call: TRBV6-1
d_call: NA
cdr3_nt: TGTGCCAGCAGTGAGGTGGTGACTTTCAATCAGCCCCAGCATTTT
cdr3_aa: CASSEVVTFNQPQHF

j_call: TRBJ2-7
clone_size: NA
v_call: TRBV5-4
d_call: TRBD1
cdr3_nt: TGTGCCAGCAGCCAGACAGGGTTGGGCGAGCAGTACTTC
cdr3_aa: CASSQTGLGEQYF

j_call: TRBJ2-7
clone_size: NA
v_call: TRBV18
d_call: NA
cdr3_nt: TGTGCCAGCTCACCACGAGGGCACGAGCAGTACTTC
cdr3_aa: CASSPRGHEQYF

j_call: TRBJ2-5
clone_size: NA
v_call: TRBV7-2
d_call: TRBD1
cdr3_nt: TGTGCCAGCACCTGGGGGGACAGGAGGCAAGAGACCCAGTACTTC
cdr3_aa: CASTWGDRRQETQYF

j_call: TRBJ2-7
clone_size: NA
v_call: TRBV5-1
d_call: TRBD1
cdr3_nt: TGCGCCAGCAGCTTGGGTTCGGGACAGAGCTTCTACGAGCAGTACTTC
cdr3_aa: CASSLGSGQSFYEQYF

j_call: TRBJ1-5
clone_size: NA
v_call: TRBV20-1
d_call: TRBD1
cdr3_nt: TGCAGTGCTAGATTCCCGACAGGGGAAGGCAATCAGCCCCAGCATTTT
cdr3_aa: CSARFPTGEGNQPQHF

j_call: TRBJ2-1
clone_size: NA
v_call: TRBV5-1
d_call: NA
cdr3_nt: TGCGCCAGCAGCTTTTTGACTAGTGGTCAGGATGAGCAGTTCTTC
cdr3_aa: CASSFLTSGQDEQFF

j_call: TRBJ1-5
clone_size: NA
v_call: TRBV15
d_call: NA
cdr3_nt: TGTGCCACCAGCAGAGAACTATATAGCAATCAGCCCCAGCATTTT
cdr3_aa: CATSRELYSNQPQHF

j_call: TRBJ2-6
clone_size: NA
v_call: TRBV4-3
d_call: NA
cdr3_nt: TGCGCCAGCAGCCAAGGTCTCAGACTATCTGGGGCCAACGTCCTGACTTTC
cdr3_aa: CASSQGLRLSGANVLTF

j_call: TRBJ1-1
clone_size: NA
v_call: TRBV3-1
d_call: TRBD1
cdr3_nt: TGTGCCAGCAGCCAACTAACAGGGGCCACTGAAGCTTTCTTT
cdr3_aa: CASSQLTGATEAFF

j_call: TRBJ1-5
clone_size: NA
v_call: TRBV28
d_call: NA
cdr3_nt: TGTGCCAGCAGTGTAAATAGCAATCAGCCCCAGCATTTT
cdr3_aa: CASSVNSNQPQHF

j_call: TRBJ2-4
clone_size: NA
v_call: TRBV6-7
d_call: TRBD2
cdr3_nt: TGTGCCAGCAGTTACTCCGGACTAGCGGGGACCAAAAACATTCAGTACTTC
cdr3_aa: CASSYSGLAGTKNIQYF

j_call: TRBJ2-1
clone_size: NA
v_call: TRBV7-8
d_call: NA
cdr3_nt: TGTGCCAGCAGCTTAGTATCACTAGCTACTTTCTACAATGAGCAGTTCTTC
cdr3_aa: CASSLVSLATFYNEQFF

j_call: TRBJ1-5
clone_size: NA
v_call: TRBV18
d_call: NA
cdr3_nt: TGTGCCAGCTCACCGGCGACGGCGGGTAATCAGCCCCAGCATTTT
cdr3_aa: CASSPATAGNQPQHF

j_call: TRBJ2-1
clone_size: NA
v_call: TRBV18
d_call: TRBD2
cdr3_nt: TGTGCCAGCTCACCACTCGGCCGGGGGGGAGGGGATGAGCAGTTCTTC
cdr3_aa: CASSPLGRGGGDEQFF

j_call: TRBJ2-7
clone_size: NA
v_call: TRBV20-1
d_call: NA
cdr3_nt: TGCAGTGCTAGAGTTCCAGGGGGGGCGTGGGAGCAGTACTTC
cdr3_aa: CSARVPGGAWEQYF

j_call: TRBJ2-7
clone_size: NA
v_call: TRBV5-1
d_call: TRBD2
cdr3_nt: TGCGCCAGCAGCTTGGCGACTAGCCTGGGCTACGAGCAGTACTTC
cdr3_aa: CASSLATSLGYEQYF

j_call: TRBJ2-3
clone_size: NA
v_call: TRBV24-1
d_call: TRBD1
cdr3_nt: TGTGCCACCAGTGACCCCGGACAGGGCACAGATACGCAGTATTTT
cdr3_aa: CATSDPGQGTDTQYF

j_call: TRBJ2-7
clone_size: NA
v_call: TRBV20-1
d_call: TRBD2
cdr3_nt: TGCAGTGCTAGAGATCTCGGGGGGACGTACGAGCAGTACTTC
cdr3_aa: CSARDLGGTYEQYF

j_call: TRBJ1-5
clone_size: NA
v_call: TRBV9
d_call: NA
cdr3_nt: TGTGCCAGCAGCGTAGTAGGTACCGCCGGGCCCCAGCATTTT
cdr3_aa: CASSVVGTAGPQHF

j_call: TRBJ1-2
clone_size: NA
v_call: TRBV15
d_call: TRBD1
cdr3_nt: TGTGCCACCAGCAGAGGTCAGGGGGAGTACTATGGCTACACCTTC
cdr3_aa: CATSRGQGEYYGYTF

j_call: TRBJ1-1
clone_size: NA
v_call: TRBV7-3
d_call: NA
cdr3_nt: TGTGCCAGCAGCCTCGTAGTGAGGAGTGAAGCTTTCTTT
cdr3_aa: CASSLVVRSEAFF

j_call: TRBJ2-5
clone_size: NA
v_call: TRBV29-1
d_call: NA
cdr3_nt: TGCAGCGTACAGTTGTACCAAGAGACCCAGTACTTC
cdr3_aa: CSVQLYQETQYF

j_call: TRBJ1-1
clone_size: NA
v_call: TRBV19
d_call: TRBD1
cdr3_nt: TGTGCCAGTAGTTTGGACAGGGGGCACACTGAAGCTTTCTTT
cdr3_aa: CASSLDRGHTEAFF

j_call: TRBJ1-2
clone_size: NA
v_call: TRBV5-1
d_call: NA
cdr3_nt: TGCGCCAGCAGCTTAGAAGGGGAGGACTATGGCTACACCTTC
cdr3_aa: CASSLEGEDYGYTF

j_call: TRBJ1-2
clone_size: NA
v_call: TRBV3-1
d_call: NA
cdr3_nt: TGTGCCAGCAGCGGATCAAGGGGTTCCTATGGCTACACCTTC
cdr3_aa: CASSGSRGSYGYTF

j_call: TRBJ2-4
clone_size: NA
v_call: TRBV5-1
d_call: NA
cdr3_nt: TGCGCCAGCAGGAGTACTGCGGGCCTGGGGAGAAACATTCAGTACTTC
cdr3_aa: CASRSTAGLGRNIQYF

j_call: TRBJ1-4
clone_size: NA
v_call: TRBV3-1
d_call: NA
cdr3_nt: TGTGCCAGCAGCCAACGAGGGACTAATGAAAAACTGTTTTTT
cdr3_aa: CASSQRGTNEKLFF

j_call: TRBJ1-4
clone_size: NA
v_call: TRBV6-1
d_call: NA
cdr3_nt: TGTGCCAGCATGGGCAGGGACCCCGCAACTAATGAAAAACTGTTTTTT
cdr3_aa: CASMGRDPATNEKLFF

j_call: TRBJ2-5
clone_size: NA
v_call: TRBV24-1
d_call: NA
cdr3_nt: TGTGCCACCAGCGGCGGGGCGCAAGAGACCCAGTACTTC
cdr3_aa: CATSGGAQETQYF

j_call: TRBJ2-5
clone_size: NA
v_call: TRBV27
d_call: NA
cdr3_nt: TGTGCCAGCAGTTTTCCAGAGAACCACCAAGAGACCCAGTACTTC
cdr3_aa: CASSFPENHQETQYF

j_call: TRBJ2-2
clone_size: NA
v_call: TRBV30
d_call: TRBD1
cdr3_nt: TGTGCCTGGAGGCAGGGACAGGACAGCCCCGCCGGGGAGCTGTTTTTT
cdr3_aa: CAWRQGQDSPAGELFF

j_call: TRBJ1-1
clone_size: once
v_call: TRBV29-1
d_call: NA
cdr3_nt: TGCAGCGTTGAAGTGGGTGTGGGGACTGAAGCTTTCTTT
cdr3_aa: CSVEVGVGTEAFF

j_call: TRBJ2-4
clone_size: NA
v_call: TRBV14
d_call: TRBD2
cdr3_nt: TGTGCCAGCAGCCAAGCTAGCGGGGGTACCAAAAACATTCAGTACTTC
cdr3_aa: CASSQASGGTKNIQYF

j_call: TRBJ1-5
clone_size: NA
v_call: TRBV29-1
d_call: TRBD1
cdr3_nt: TGCAGCGTTGGGACAGGGGGCCATAGCAATCAGCCCCAGCATTTT
cdr3_aa: CSVGTGGHSNQPQHF